A selection of T cell receptor beta chains follows, all from one sample in a study of blood T cell repertoires in COVID-19. The data were produced by immunoSEQ multiplex PCR, yet TCRdb's version contains in-frame clones alone and is incomplete. The data contain about 250,000 clones, under 85% of them singletons. Input material: peripheral blood. These receptors all stem from a middle-aged woman with active or convalescent COVID-19. Each CDR3 is given with its conserved first and last residue. The D gene is left open where the match is weak. Clone size is given for some rows only: seen once, a few or many times, or a class if the clone is expanded.

TRBJ1-6,NA,TRBV28,NA,CASRPRGYGSPLHF,TGTGCCAGCAGACCCAGGGGATACGGCTCACCCCTCCACTTT
TRBJ1-1,NA,TRBV6-5,NA,CASRNSAGTEAFF,TGTGCCAGCCGTAACTCAGCAGGGACTGAAGCTTTCTTT
TRBJ2-5,NA,TRBV27,TRBD2,CASSLRGCAGGPSETQYF,TGTGCCAGCAGTTTACGGGGGTGCGCGGGGGGGCCGAGTGAGACCCAGTACTTC
TRBJ1-1,NA,TRBV19,TRBD1,CASSIGQGGTEAFF,TGTGCCAGTAGTATAGGACAGGGTGGTACTGAAGCTTTCTTT
TRBJ1-1,NA,TRBV28,NA,CASSFQGGSTEAFF,TGTGCCAGCAGCTTCCAGGGAGGAAGCACTGAAGCTTTCTTT
TRBJ1-2,NA,TRBV12-3/TRBV12-4,NA,CASSRGRGYGYTF,TGTGCCAGCAGTCGGGGGAGAGGCTATGGCTACACCTTC
TRBJ2-5,NA,TRBV9,NA,CASSVWGDQETQYF,TGTGCCAGCAGCGTCTGGGGGGACCAAGAGACCCAGTACTTC
TRBJ1-1,NA,TRBV28,TRBD1,CASSPGQGPEAFF,TGTGCCAGCAGCCCGGGACAGGGTCCTGAAGCTTTCTTT
TRBJ1-1,NA,TRBV6-2/TRBV6-3,NA,CASSSRVLTEAFF,TGTGCCAGCAGTTCCAGGGTACTCACTGAAGCTTTCTTT
TRBJ2-3,NA,TRBV6-5,TRBD2,CATRYGTIKDTQYF,TGTGCCACCAGATACGGGACTATCAAAGATACGCAGTATTTT
TRBJ2-7,few,TRBV5-1,TRBD1,CASSLGTGNGYEQYF,TGCGCCAGCAGCTTGGGGACAGGGAACGGATACGAGCAGTACTTC
TRBJ2-6,NA,TRBV19,TRBD1,CASSVQGTGANVLTF,TGTGCCAGTAGTGTACAGGGGACTGGGGCCAACGTCCTGACTTTC
TRBJ2-5,NA,TRBV11-2,TRBD1,CASSSSRQGLWETQYF,TGTGCCAGCAGCTCCTCACGACAGGGCCTTTGGGAGACCCAGTACTTC
TRBJ1-5,NA,TRBV9,TRBD1,CASSVGQDESNQPQHF,TGTGCCAGCAGTGTCGGACAGGACGAGTCCAACCAGCCCCAGCATTTT
TRBJ1-1,NA,TRBV10-3,TRBD1,CAIRGQDSKNTEAFF,TGTGCCATCAGAGGACAGGACTCCAAGAACACTGAAGCTTTCTTT
TRBJ2-7,NA,TRBV6-5,NA,CASTAQGGNEQYF,TGTGCCAGCACTGCGCAGGGGGGCAACGAGCAGTACTTC
TRBJ2-2,NA,TRBV5-5,TRBD2,CASSPRGEGSGELFF,TGTGCCAGCAGCCCTCGGGGGGAGGGTAGCGGGGAGCTGTTTTTT
TRBJ1-4,NA,TRBV19,TRBD1,CASSTTGVHNEKLFF,TGTGCCAGTAGTACCACAGGGGTCCATAATGAAAAACTGTTTTTT
TRBJ1-2,few,TRBV6-1,NA,CASSKQDDYGYTF,TGTGCCAGCAGTAAACAGGACGACTATGGCTACACCTTC
TRBJ2-1,NA,TRBV29-1,TRBD2,CSVVGLAGGSYNEQFF,TGCAGCGTTGTCGGACTAGCGGGGGGTTCCTACAATGAGCAGTTCTTC
TRBJ2-2,once,TRBV29-1,NA,CSVGHRANTGELFF,TGCAGCGTGGGACATAGAGCGAACACCGGGGAGCTGTTTTTT
TRBJ2-3,NA,TRBV2,TRBD2,CASSDTSGGRDTQYF,TGTGCCAGCAGTGATACTAGCGGGGGGAGAGATACGCAGTATTTT
TRBJ2-3,NA,TRBV5-1,TRBD1,CASAMQGARGTDTQYF,TGCGCCAGCGCGATGCAGGGGGCGCGGGGCACAGATACGCAGTATTTT
TRBJ1-6,NA,TRBV9,TRBD1,CASSVEGAGNSPLHF,TGTGCCAGCAGCGTAGAGGGGGCAGGAAATTCACCCCTCCACTTT
TRBJ1-4,few,TRBV5-1,TRBD1,CASSLAGGYEKLFF,TGCGCCAGCAGCTTGGCAGGGGGCTATGAAAAACTGTTTTTT
TRBJ2-4,NA,TRBV28,NA,CASSQTVMIAKNIQYF,TGTGCCAGCAGTCAGACAGTGATGATAGCCAAAAACATTCAGTACTTC
TRBJ1-1,NA,TRBV6-5,NA,CASSYSAGVIRTEAFF,TGTGCCAGCAGTTACTCGGCAGGGGTGATTAGGACTGAAGCTTTCTTT
TRBJ1-5,NA,TRBV28,NA,CASSFARSSNQPQHF,TGTGCCAGCAGTTTCGCCAGGTCAAGCAATCAGCCCCAGCATTTT
TRBJ1-1,NA,TRBV19,NA,CASSALTRTEAFF,TGTGCCAGTAGTGCCCTGACTAGAACTGAAGCTTTCTTT
TRBJ1-3,few,TRBV7-9,TRBD1,CASSLRGQERNTIYF,TGTGCCAGCAGCTTACGAGGACAGGAGAGGAACACCATATATTTT
TRBJ2-3,NA,TRBV29-1,NA,CSVNTVGDTQYF,TGCAGCGTTAATACGGTCGGGGATACGCAGTATTTT
TRBJ1-3,once,TRBV19,TRBD1,CASNLDRGYGNTIYF,TGTGCCAGTAACCTCGACAGGGGATACGGAAACACCATATATTTT
TRBJ2-2,few,TRBV7-3,TRBD1,CASRVDRVNTGELFF,TGTGCCAGCAGGGTGGACAGGGTGAACACCGGGGAGCTGTTTTTT
TRBJ1-1,NA,TRBV5-4,TRBD1,CASSTGTGVLTEAFF,TGTGCCAGCAGCACCGGGACAGGGGTACTCACTGAAGCTTTCTTT
TRBJ2-1,NA,TRBV7-9,TRBD2,CASSSRLAGVNEQFF,TGTGCCAGCAGCTCTCGACTAGCGGGGGTCAATGAGCAGTTCTTC
TRBJ1-5,NA,TRBV10-1,TRBD1,CASSYRGGNQPQHF,TGCGCCAGCAGTTACAGGGGTGGGAATCAGCCCCAGCATTTT
TRBJ1-4,NA,TRBV28,TRBD1,CASIPAGQGREKLFF,TGTGCCAGCATCCCGGCGGGACAGGGGCGGGAAAAACTGTTTTTT
TRBJ2-2,NA,TRBV19,NA,CASRQDLRAGGELFF,TGTGCCAGTAGGCAGGATCTTCGAGCGGGCGGGGAGCTGTTTTTT
TRBJ2-2,NA,TRBV24-1,TRBD1,CATSDQDRPNTGELFF,TGTGCCACCAGTGATCAGGACAGGCCGAACACCGGGGAGCTGTTTTTT
TRBJ2-1,NA,TRBV6-2/TRBV6-3,TRBD2,CASSSVRLERGANNEQFF,TGTGCCAGCAGTTCCGTTCGACTGGAGCGGGGGGCCAACAATGAGCAGTTCTTC
TRBJ1-5,NA,TRBV2,NA,CASILEGGGGNQPQHF,TGTGCCAGCATCCTCGAGGGGGGGGGTGGCAATCAGCCCCAGCATTTT
TRBJ1-4,NA,TRBV6-1,NA,CASSEGAANNEKLFF,TGTGCCAGCAGTGAGGGAGCAGCTAATAATGAAAAACTGTTTTTT
TRBJ2-1,few,TRBV19,TRBD2,CASSPLGRGVDNEQFF,TGTGCCAGTAGTCCCCTGGGCCGGGGGGTAGACAATGAGCAGTTCTTC
TRBJ2-1,NA,TRBV7-9,NA,CASRTGGSSYNEQFF,TGTGCCAGCAGGACGGGGGGCTCCTCCTACAATGAGCAGTTCTTC
TRBJ2-7,NA,TRBV28,NA,CASSRGEKVSYEQYF,TGTGCCAGCAGCAGAGGCGAGAAGGTTAGCTACGAGCAGTACTTC
TRBJ1-5,NA,TRBV24-1,TRBD1,CATSDPGQGEQPQHF,TGTGCCACCAGTGACCCCGGACAGGGCGAGCAGCCCCAGCATTTT
TRBJ1-1,NA,TRBV24-1,NA,CATSMTGLNTEAFF,TGTGCCACCAGTATGACAGGCTTGAACACTGAAGCTTTCTTT
TRBJ2-7,NA,TRBV13,NA,CASSLGGRGGHEQYF,TGTGCCAGCAGCTTAGGGGGACGCGGGGGCCACGAGCAGTACTTC